A selection of T cell receptor beta chains follows, all from one sample in a study of blood T cell repertoires in COVID-19. The assay was immunoSEQ multiplex PCR, and TCRdb's table has in-frame clones only and misses some. The table includes some 330,000 clones, 88% detected once. The sequenced sample was PBMCs or T cells enriched from blood (not recorded which). These receptors were collected from a man aged 25 to 45 who had recovered from COVID-19. Each CDR3 is given with its conserved first and last residue. Each record gives: clone size, J gene, V gene, D gene, CDR3 protein, CDR3 DNA. D genes are given only for firm matches. Not every row has a clone size; where given, it reads once, few, many or a size class.

clone size: .
J gene: TRBJ2-1
V gene: TRBV7-9
D gene: .
CDR3 protein: CASSPRDKHNEQFF
CDR3 DNA: TGTGCCAGCAGCCCCCGGGACAAACACAATGAGCAGTTCTTC

clone size: .
J gene: TRBJ1-1
V gene: TRBV28
D gene: .
CDR3 protein: CASSSLPGVGNTEAFF
CDR3 DNA: TGTGCCAGCAGCTCCCTGCCGGGGGTTGGGAACACTGAAGCTTTCTTT

clone size: .
J gene: TRBJ2-3
V gene: TRBV5-4
D gene: .
CDR3 protein: CASSLVQGDTQYF
CDR3 DNA: TGTGCCAGCAGCTTGGTACAGGGTGATACGCAGTATTTT

clone size: .
J gene: TRBJ1-1
V gene: TRBV3-1/TRBV3-2
D gene: .
CDR3 protein: CASSQGREGTEAFF
CDR3 DNA: TGTGCCAGCAGCCAAGGCAGGGAGGGGACTGAAGCTTTCTTT

clone size: once
J gene: TRBJ2-3
V gene: TRBV7-9
D gene: TRBD2
CDR3 protein: CASSPSTSGGTDTQYF
CDR3 DNA: TGTGCCAGCAGCCCGTCGACTAGCGGGGGCACAGATACGCAGTATTTT

clone size: .
J gene: TRBJ1-3
V gene: TRBV10-2
D gene: TRBD1
CDR3 protein: CASSKGLTGGSGNTIYF
CDR3 DNA: TGCGCCAGCAGTAAGGGGCTAACAGGGGGCTCTGGAAACACCATATATTTT

clone size: .
J gene: TRBJ1-4
V gene: TRBV7-9
D gene: .
CDR3 protein: CASSSGAGTYEKLFF
CDR3 DNA: TGTGCCAGCAGCTCTGGGGCAGGTACTTATGAAAAACTGTTTTTT

clone size: .
J gene: TRBJ2-1
V gene: TRBV10-3
D gene: TRBD1
CDR3 protein: CAIRTGTGRNNEQFF
CDR3 DNA: TGTGCCATCAGGACAGGGACAGGGAGGAACAATGAGCAGTTCTTC

clone size: .
J gene: TRBJ2-7
V gene: TRBV5-1
D gene: TRBD1
CDR3 protein: CASSVDREGYEQYF
CDR3 DNA: TGCGCCAGCAGCGTGGACAGGGAAGGGTACGAGCAGTACTTC

clone size: .
J gene: TRBJ2-3
V gene: TRBV9
D gene: .
CDR3 protein: CASSVTQDTQYF
CDR3 DNA: TGTGCCAGCAGCGTAACGCAGGATACGCAGTATTTT

clone size: .
J gene: TRBJ2-7
V gene: TRBV7-9
D gene: TRBD1
CDR3 protein: CASSSDRGYYEQYF
CDR3 DNA: TGTGCCAGCAGCTCCGACAGGGGGTACTACGAGCAGTACTTC

clone size: .
J gene: TRBJ1-1
V gene: TRBV3-1/TRBV3-2
D gene: .
CDR3 protein: CASSQPPTRTATEAFF
CDR3 DNA: TGTGCCAGCAGCCAGCCTCCCACCCGGACAGCTACAGAAGCTTTCTTT

clone size: once
J gene: TRBJ1-6
V gene: TRBV2
D gene: TRBD1
CDR3 protein: CASSEGTGRSPLHF
CDR3 DNA: TGTGCCAGCAGTGAAGGGACAGGGAGGTCACCCCTCCACTTT

clone size: .
J gene: TRBJ1-1
V gene: TRBV10-1
D gene: .
CDR3 protein: CASSESTGRAEAFF
CDR3 DNA: TGCGCCAGCAGTGAGTCCACAGGGAGGGCTGAAGCTTTCTTT

clone size: .
J gene: TRBJ2-1
V gene: TRBV6-5
D gene: TRBD2
CDR3 protein: CASRHSGGARNEQFF
CDR3 DNA: TGTGCCAGCAGACATAGCGGGGGGGCCCGGAATGAGCAGTTCTTC

clone size: once
J gene: TRBJ1-2
V gene: TRBV15
D gene: .
CDR3 protein: CATRGPNYGYTF
CDR3 DNA: TGTGCCACCCGGGGTCCTAACTATGGCTACACCTTC

clone size: few
J gene: TRBJ1-4
V gene: TRBV5-4
D gene: TRBD1
CDR3 protein: CASSPGTGGTNEKLFF
CDR3 DNA: TGTGCCAGCAGCCCGGGGACAGGGGGAACTAATGAAAAACTGTTTTTT

clone size: .
J gene: TRBJ2-2
V gene: TRBV2
D gene: TRBD1
CDR3 protein: CASRFDSGTVLSGELFF
CDR3 DNA: TGTGCCAGCAGATTTGACTCCGGGACAGTACTAAGCGGGGAGCTGTTTTTT

clone size: .
J gene: TRBJ2-3
V gene: TRBV2
D gene: TRBD2
CDR3 protein: CASSPRAGGRTDTQYF
CDR3 DNA: TGTGCCAGCAGCCCAAGAGCGGGGGGGCGCACAGATACGCAGTATTTT

clone size: .
J gene: TRBJ2-5
V gene: TRBV11-2
D gene: TRBD2
CDR3 protein: CASSLVGGGIQETQYF
CDR3 DNA: TGTGCCAGCAGCTTAGTTGGGGGGGGGATTCAAGAGACCCAGTACTTC

clone size: .
J gene: TRBJ1-4
V gene: TRBV7-9
D gene: .
CDR3 protein: CASSYTLGHGYEKLFF
CDR3 DNA: TGTGCCAGCAGCTATACCCTCGGACATGGATATGAAAAACTGTTTTTT

clone size: .
J gene: TRBJ1-1
V gene: TRBV19
D gene: .
CDR3 protein: CASSKRAAGYTEAFF
CDR3 DNA: TGTGCCAGTAGTAAGCGGGCAGCTGGTTACACTGAAGCTTTCTTT

clone size: .
J gene: TRBJ2-6
V gene: TRBV2
D gene: TRBD1
CDR3 protein: CASRTGGAGANVLTF
CDR3 DNA: TGTGCCAGCAGGACAGGGGGGGCTGGGGCCAACGTCCTGACTTTC

clone size: .
J gene: TRBJ1-2
V gene: TRBV7-9
D gene: TRBD1
CDR3 protein: CASIGQGQGGYTF
CDR3 DNA: TGTGCCAGCATCGGACAGGGGCAGGGTGGCTACACCTTC

clone size: .
J gene: TRBJ2-5
V gene: TRBV5-6
D gene: .
CDR3 protein: CASSPTSGPRETQYF
CDR3 DNA: TGTGCCAGCAGCCCAACTTCCGGCCCGAGGGAGACCCAGTACTTC

clone size: .
J gene: TRBJ2-7
V gene: TRBV14
D gene: TRBD1
CDR3 protein: CASSQIGTGVSYEQYF
CDR3 DNA: TGTGCCAGCAGCCAAATCGGGACAGGGGTTTCCTACGAGCAGTACTTC

clone size: .
J gene: TRBJ1-6
V gene: TRBV14
D gene: .
CDR3 protein: CASSQDRRGNSPLHF
CDR3 DNA: TGTGCCAGCAGCCAAGATCGGAGGGGAAATTCACCCCTCCACTTT

clone size: .
J gene: TRBJ1-5
V gene: TRBV30
D gene: .
CDR3 protein: CAWRDGDFSNQPQHF
CDR3 DNA: TGTGCCTGGAGGGACGGGGATTTTAGCAATCAGCCCCAGCATTTT

clone size: .
J gene: TRBJ2-5
V gene: TRBV5-1
D gene: .
CDR3 protein: CASSLNGNFQETQYF
CDR3 DNA: TGCGCCAGCAGCTTGAACGGGAACTTCCAAGAGACCCAGTACTTC

clone size: .
J gene: TRBJ1-1
V gene: TRBV11-3
D gene: .
CDR3 protein: CASSLTVNTEAFF
CDR3 DNA: TGTGCCAGCAGCTTGACAGTGAACACTGAAGCTTTCTTT

clone size: few
J gene: TRBJ1-2
V gene: TRBV5-1
D gene: TRBD1
CDR3 protein: CASSYRQGSYGYTF
CDR3 DNA: TGCGCCAGCAGCTACCGACAGGGAAGCTATGGCTACACCTTC

clone size: .
J gene: TRBJ2-1
V gene: TRBV12-5
D gene: TRBD2
CDR3 protein: CASGLVLAGPATYNEQFF
CDR3 DNA: TGTGCTAGTGGTTTGGTACTAGCGGGGCCCGCAACCTACAATGAGCAGTTCTTC

clone size: few
J gene: TRBJ1-6
V gene: TRBV5-1
D gene: TRBD1
CDR3 protein: CASSGQGSSYNSPLHF
CDR3 DNA: TGCGCCAGCAGCGGACAGGGATCCTCCTATAATTCACCCCTCCACTTT

clone size: .
J gene: TRBJ1-2
V gene: TRBV10-3
D gene: TRBD1
CDR3 protein: CAISESRDRGRGYTF
CDR3 DNA: TGTGCCATCAGTGAGTCGAGGGACAGGGGGCGAGGCTACACCTTC

clone size: once
J gene: TRBJ1-4
V gene: TRBV29-1
D gene: TRBD1
CDR3 protein: CSVGQGAGKLFF
CDR3 DNA: TGCAGCGTCGGACAGGGGGCTGGAAAACTGTTTTTT

clone size: .
J gene: TRBJ2-7
V gene: TRBV19
D gene: TRBD1
CDR3 protein: CASSITGERVYEQYF
CDR3 DNA: TGTGCCAGTAGTATCACAGGGGAGAGGGTCTACGAGCAGTACTTC

clone size: .
J gene: TRBJ2-1
V gene: TRBV6-5
D gene: TRBD1
CDR3 protein: CASSGGQDFYNEQFF
CDR3 DNA: TGTGCCAGCAGCGGCGGACAGGACTTCTACAATGAGCAGTTCTTC

clone size: .
J gene: TRBJ2-1
V gene: TRBV6-2/TRBV6-3
D gene: .
CDR3 protein: CASSTGGRGQFF
CDR3 DNA: TGTGCCAGCAGTACCGGGGGGCGAGGGCAGTTCTTC

clone size: .
J gene: TRBJ2-1
V gene: TRBV30
D gene: .
CDR3 protein: CAWGIKRQKQFF
CDR3 DNA: TGTGCCTGGGGTATTAAGAGACAGAAGCAGTTCTTC

clone size: .
J gene: TRBJ1-2
V gene: TRBV11-2
D gene: .
CDR3 protein: CASRNLREGGSWGYTF
CDR3 DNA: TGTGCCAGCAGAAACCTCCGCGAGGGGGGGAGTTGGGGCTACACCTTC

clone size: .
J gene: TRBJ2-1
V gene: TRBV2
D gene: TRBD1
CDR3 protein: CASSLGQAEEQFF
CDR3 DNA: TGTGCCAGCAGTCTTGGACAGGCCGAGGAGCAGTTCTTC

clone size: .
J gene: TRBJ2-7
V gene: TRBV12-3/TRBV12-4
D gene: TRBD1
CDR3 protein: CASSFHGTDEQYF
CDR3 DNA: TGTGCCAGCAGTTTCCACGGGACAGACGAGCAGTACTTC

clone size: .
J gene: TRBJ2-7
V gene: TRBV6-6
D gene: TRBD1
CDR3 protein: CASRDTGTVLEQYF
CDR3 DNA: TGTGCCAGCAGGGATACCGGGACAGTCTTGGAGCAGTACTTC

clone size: .
J gene: TRBJ2-7
V gene: TRBV6-6
D gene: .
CDR3 protein: CASTQGPHEQYF
CDR3 DNA: TGTGCCAGTACCCAGGGTCCCCACGAGCAGTACTTC

clone size: .
J gene: TRBJ2-5
V gene: TRBV12-3/TRBV12-4
D gene: .
CDR3 protein: CASSRGLDETQYF
CDR3 DNA: TGTGCCAGCAGCCGTGGACTCGACGAGACCCAGTACTTC